This TCR beta chain was profiled in a study of Ad26.COV2.S vaccination and SARS-CoV-2 variants. Across the study: Doses of Ad26.COV2.S were injected into muscle once or twice, 56 days apart.

Profiled with immunoSEQ multiplex PCR; TCRdb holds only in-frame clones, not every one. The sample lists about 400,000 clones, about four fifths seen once, with approximately 7.8% in the top ten. The CDR3 runs 14 residues. Per the germline V gene, CDR1 is LGHDT and CDR2 is YNNKEL (reference sequence). Trimming took 5 bases from V and 5 from J, leaving 14 bases between them. Treatment in this sample: some 19 received Ad26.COV2.S at low or high dose, single or two shots; roughly five received placebo; per-sample allocation not given. The study sampled participants on day 63 after the first vaccine or placebo injection.

J is TRBJ2-3 and V is TRBV3-1 (or the pseudogene TRBV3-2), with D possibly matching TRBD2 (5 bases). The TCR originated in a person aged 18 to 59 who received the Ad26.COV2.S COVID-19 vaccine or a placebo. Sequenced here: peripheral blood, sampled in a trial of Ad26.COV2.S vaccine versus placebo. CDR3 DNA: TGTGCCAGCAGCATCGGACGCCGGGGAGATACGCAGTATTTT. This translates into CASSIGRRGDTQYF.